The clone carrying this T cell receptor beta chain was counted many times. The data derive from a study of T-cell memory formation after mild COVID-19. J was trimmed by 2 bases and V by 4 bases; bases with no gene match: 5. CDR1 is SGDLS and CDR2 is YYNGEE in the germline V gene. This CDR3 is 17 amino acids long. Constant-segment primers served in 5'RACE that generated TCR alpha and TCR beta cDNA libraries bearing sample barcodes and UMIs. TCRdb ran MiXCR on the 5' RACE reads and lists one entry per CDR3 protein. The repertoire holds approximately 270,000 distinct CDR3 sequences, with 15% to 20% as singletons.

Sample: PBMCs or a T cell subset sorted from them (not recorded which). The chain uses TRBV9 and TRBJ2-3; 15 bases align to TRBD2. The receptor's source is a man aged 18 to 35 who had mild COVID-19 (a few samples of this study predate the infection). Cell type and time point are not known. CDR3 sequence reads: CASSPGTSGGPTDTQYF. CDR3 sequence (DNA): TGTGCCAGCAGCCCCGGGACTAGCGGGGGGCCCACAGATACGCAGTATTTT.